The 18 T cell receptor beta chains presented below share a single source sample, sequenced in a study of T cell changes during pregnancy in multiple sclerosis. TCRdb keeps only in-frame clones here, not all; method: immunoSEQ multiplex PCR. The data show under 45,000 clones, about 88% seen once. Sample: CD8+ T cells from peripheral blood mononuclear cells, taken in the first trimester of pregnancy. The receptors originated from a female donor with multiple sclerosis, enrolled in a pregnancy study.

V is TRBV13 and J is TRBJ1-1; no reliable D call. V shed 0 bases and J shed 7 bases, with 9 bases lying between them. Germline lookup yields CDR1 PRHDT and CDR2 FYEKMQ (reference sequence). The CDR3 sequence is 13 residues long. CDR3 DNA: TGTGCCAGCAGCTTAGGCGAGGGTAATGAAGCTTTCTTT. Translating it yields CASSLGEGNEAFF.

The chain is built from TRBV30 and TRBJ2-2; perhaps TRBD1 as D (6 bases). CDR3 length: 15 residues. Germline-derived CDR1 and CDR2 are GTSNPN and SVGIG (reference sequence). V was cut by 2 bases and J by 0 bases, with 10 bases left in between. The CDR3 bases are TGTGCCTGGAGTACGGGGACAACGAACACCGGGGAGCTGTTTTTT. Protein: CAWSTGTTNTGELFF.

The chain is built from TRBV9 and TRBJ2-2; tentatively, D is TRBD2 (5 bases). CDR3 length: 17 amino acids. Trimming stripped 4 bases from V and 4 bases from J, with 20 bases between. Germline CDR1 and CDR2: SGDLS and YYNGEE. The CDR3 region has the DNA TGTGCCAGCAGCCCCCTTGACGAGGGCGCCGGCACCGGGGAGCTGTTTTTT. It is translated as CASSPLDEGAGTGELFF.

This clone was observed a handful of times. This chain joins TRBV5-1 and TRBJ1-1; TRBD1 might be the D (6 bases). Germline V gene data show CDR1 as SGHRS and CDR2 as YFSETQ. This CDR3 region has 14 residues. Trimming took 3 bases from V and 3 from J, leaving 12 bases between them. In DNA, the CDR3 is TGCGCCAGCAGCTCAGGGGTTTGGGACACTGAAGCTTTCTTT. This encodes CASSSGVWDTEAFF.

The chain is built from TRBV27 and TRBJ2-1, with TRBD1 matching over 9 bases. Germline V gene lookup returns CDR1 MNHEY and CDR2 SMNVEV (reference sequence). This CDR3 spans 13 amino acids. Germline trimming cut 8 bases from V and 6 bases from J; bases unmatched to any gene: 5. The chain's CDR3 is CASRTGATNEQFF. The CDR3 DNA follows: TGTGCCAGCCGGACAGGGGCCACCAATGAGCAGTTCTTC.

The chain has TRBV30 and TRBJ2-1, with 7 bases aligning to TRBD2. Losses at the gene ends were 0 bases for V and 2 bases for J; bases not matched to a gene: 10. CDR1 GTSNPN and CDR2 SVGIG come from the germline V gene (reference sequence). This CDR3 has 17 residues. DNA of the CDR3: TGTGCCTGGAGTGTACTCTGGCGGGGGATGACCTACAATGAGCAGTTCTTC. It yields the protein CAWSVLWRGMTYNEQFF. Full variable domain (remainder filled in from reference TRBV30 and TRBJ2-1): SQTIHQWPATLVQPVGSPLSLECTVEGTSNPNLYWYRQAAGRGLQLLFYSVGIGQISSEVPQNLSASRPQDRQFILSSKKLLLSDSGFYLCAWSVLWRGMTYNEQFFGPGTRLTVL.

This clone has a single count. The gene calls are TRBV13 and TRBJ2-2, with a weak D call TRBD1 (5 bases). Germline CDR1 is PRHDT and CDR2 is FYEKMQ (reference sequence). The V and J ends lost 1 base and 1 base respectively, with 7 bases between them. The CDR3 contains 15 residues. CDR3 protein: CASSLERGNTGELFF. DNA for the CDR3: TGTGCCAGCAGCTTAGAAAGGGGGAACACCGGGGAGCTGTTTTTT.

This rearrangement joins TRBV2 to TRBJ1-5, with 8 bases lining up with TRBD1. The germline gives CDR1 SNHLY, CDR2 FYNNEI. V lost 6 bases and J lost 2; bases outside the gene matches: 3. This CDR3 is 14 amino acids long. The DNA of the CDR3 is TGTGCCAGCAGCCTGACAGGGGGCAATCAGCCCCAGCATTTT. This translates into CASSLTGGNQPQHF.

This chain links TRBV11-1 with TRBJ2-1; possible D gene TRBD1, 8 bases. CDR3 size: 13 residues. The V gene's germline CDR1 is SGHAT and CDR2 FQDESV (reference sequence). The V and J ends lost 9 bases and 9 bases respectively, with 18 bases between them. The CDR3 protein is CASRGAGGSEQFF. CDR3 coding DNA: TGTGCCAGTCGGGGGGCAGGGGGCAGTGAGCAGTTCTTC.

This sequence joins TRBV6-6 and TRBJ2-5, with 9 positions matching TRBD2. This CDR3 is 14 amino acids long. Germline lookup yields CDR1 MNHNY and CDR2 SVGAGI (reference sequence). Germline trimming cut 8 bases from V and 5 bases from J; bases unmatched to any gene: 9. The CDR3 loop reads CASGSSGGQETQYF. The CDR3 bases are TGTGCCAGCGGGAGTAGCGGGGGCCAGGAGACCCAGTACTTC.

The chain combines TRBV5-1 with TRBJ2-7, with TRBD1 identical over 12 bases. The germline CDR1 and CDR2 sequences are SGHRS and YFSETQ. This CDR3 comprises 15 residues. V was clipped by 4 bases and J by 5 bases; unmatched bases: 7. The CDR3 reads CASSGGTGGGNEQYF. The CDR3 nucleotides read TGCGCCAGCAGCGGGGGGACAGGGGGCGGGAACGAGCAGTACTTC.

The chain has TRBV6-5 and TRBJ2-2; 7 bases align to TRBD1. Germline values: CDR1 MNHEY, CDR2 SVGAGI. V lost 6 bases and J lost 0; bases outside the gene matches: 4. This CDR3 contains 15 residues. This CDR3 is CASRPDRANTGELFF. CDR3 DNA: TGTGCCAGCAGACCCGACAGGGCGAACACCGGGGAGCTGTTTTTT.

In its sample, this clone was seen a few times. The chain carries TRBV5-1 and TRBJ2-4; possibly TRBD2 for D (6 bases). The CDR3 runs 12 residues. Trimming cost V 4 bases and J 9 bases, with 11 bases left between them. CDR1 SGHRS and CDR2 YFSETQ come from the germline V gene. The CDR3 region has the DNA TGCGCCAGCAGCGGGGACTCGACCATTCAGTACTTC. The encoded protein is CASSGDSTIQYF.

V is TRBV7-3 and J is TRBJ1-3; 7 bases map to TRBD1. The CDR3 runs to 12 residues. With V trimmed by 9 bases and J by 9 bases, 8 bases remained unmatched. Germline loops: CDR1 SGHTA, CDR2 FQGTGA. CDR3 sequence: CARIGQDLTIYF. The CDR3 DNA sequence: TGTGCCAGAATCGGACAGGACCTCACCATATATTTT.

The chain combines TRBV7-8 with TRBJ2-1; 8 bases match TRBD2. The CDR3 spans 15 residues. Trimming cost V 3 bases and J 10 bases; bases outside gene matches: 11. The germline V gene encodes CDR1 SGHVS and CDR2 FQNEAQ. DNA for the CDR3: TGTGCCAGCAGCTTGGGGTTTAGCGGGGTCCACGAGCAGTTCTTC. Amino acids: CASSLGFSGVHEQFF.

The V and J genes are TRBV5-6 and TRBJ2-7, with D perhaps TRBD2 (5 bases). The CDR3 has 12 residues. With 0 bases removed from V and 6 bases from J, the gap between germline ends came to 7 bases. The V gene's germline CDR1 is SGHDT and CDR2 YYEEEE. The CDR3 reads CASSLGGREQYF. CDR3 sequence (DNA): TGTGCCAGCAGCTTGGGAGGGCGCGAGCAGTACTTC.

V is TRBV4-2 and J is TRBJ2-3; 10 nucleotides match TRBD2. Germline V gives CDR1 LGHNA, CDR2 YNFKEQ. This CDR3 spans 16 amino acids. After removal of 0 bases from V and 6 bases from J, the junction contained 6 bases not matched to a gene. The chain's CDR3 is CASSQETSGAGDTQYF. In DNA form, the CDR3 reads TGTGCCAGCAGCCAAGAAACTAGCGGGGCGGGGGATACGCAGTATTTT.

The V and J genes are TRBV19 and TRBJ2-2; D is perhaps TRBD1 (6 bases). Trimming took off 3 bases at V and 0 bases at J, with 11 bases between the two ends. CDR3 size: 16 residues. Germline values: CDR1 LNHDA, CDR2 SQIVND (reference sequence). CDR3 residues: CASSINRVSNTGELFF. In DNA form, the CDR3 reads TGTGCCAGTAGTATCAACAGGGTCTCGAACACCGGGGAGCTGTTTTTT.